The next 32 T cell receptor beta chains were all read from a single sample in a study of cytomegalovirus exposure and HLA in healthy donors. Data came from immunoSEQ multiplex PCR; TCRdb stores just in-frame clones and leaves some out. The sample shows 150,000 to 200,000 clones, more than 75% of them seen only once. The sample was PBMCs. The receptor source for this set is a young woman in good health and CMV-seronegative.

V is TRBV5-3 and J is TRBJ2-7; 7 nucleotides match TRBD2. Being an ORF, TRBV5-3 has a function that is uncertain. Germline trimming cut 8 bases from V and 5 bases from J; bases unmatched to any gene: 10. The CDR3 totals 13 residues. The CDR3 reads CARFRDYRNEQYF. The CDR3, as DNA: TGTGCCAGGTTCCGGGACTACCGGAACGAGCAGTACTTC.

This chain uses TRBV4-1 with TRBJ1-5; 9 positions agree with TRBD1. The germline V gene has CDR1 MGHRA and CDR2 YSYEKL. This CDR3 region has 16 residues. J was trimmed by 6 bases and V by 0 bases; bases with no gene match: 6. The CDR3 spells CASSQDGGQGRQPQHF. The CDR3 DNA reads as TGCGCCAGCAGCCAAGATGGGGGACAGGGCCGTCAGCCCCAGCATTTT.

This chain links TRBV19 with TRBJ1-1; D is possibly TRBD1 (5 bases). With 7 bases removed from V and 0 bases from J, the gap between germline ends came to 12 bases. Germline V gene lookup returns CDR1 LNHDA and CDR2 SQIVND (reference sequence). This CDR3 is 14 amino acids long. Here the CDR3 DNA reads TGTGCCAGTACCTTGGAGGGGATGAACACTGAAGCTTTCTTT. Amino acids: CASTLEGMNTEAFF.

This chain connects TRBV7-8 to TRBJ2-7; D may be TRBD2 (6 bases). Trimming removed 5 bases from V and 3 bases from J, with 11 bases in between. The CDR3 contains 13 residues. In germline, CDR1 is SGHVS, CDR2 FQNEAQ. For the CDR3, the DNA is TGTGCCAGCAGCCTCGCCGGGAGCTACGAGCAGTACTTC. Translation: CASSLAGSYEQYF.

In DNA form, the CDR3 reads TGTGCCAGCAGTTACTTGCTAGAACCCAATCAGCCCCAGCATTTT. This sequence encodes CASSYLLEPNQPQHF. The V call is TRBV6-6, the J call TRBJ1-5, with unresolved D. Germline V gene data show CDR1 as MNHNY and CDR2 as SVGAGI (reference sequence). Trimming stripped 1 base from V and 3 bases from J, with 10 bases between. This CDR3 has 15 residues.

This clone was observed a single time. The rearrangement links TRBV6-6 to TRBJ2-7; no firm D call. Trimming cost V 6 bases and J 6 bases, with 9 bases left between them. Per germline, CDR1 MNHNY and CDR2 SVGAGI (reference sequence). There are 11 residues in the CDR3. The CDR3 spells CASSPPGEQYF. DNA of the CDR3: TGTGCCAGCAGCCCCCCCGGCGAGCAGTACTTC.

The chain combines TRBV4-2 with TRBJ1-3; tentative D call: TRBD1 (6 bases). The CDR3 totals 18 residues. Trimming took off 1 base at V and 0 bases at J, with 16 bases between the two ends. Germline V CDR1 and CDR2: LGHNA, YNFKEQ. In DNA, the CDR3 is TGTGCCAGCAGCCAAGGGGTGGGGGCCCGAGCCTCTGGAAACACCATATATTTT. Protein sequence: CASSQGVGARASGNTIYF.

The rearrangement links TRBV14 to TRBJ2-3; 9 bases fit TRBD1. Germline V CDR1 and CDR2: SGHDN, FVKESK. This CDR3 is built from 16 residues. The trim removed 3 bases at V and 7 bases at J, leaving 11 bases unmatched. Here the CDR3 DNA reads TGTGCCAGCAGCCAGGGCCGGGACAGGGAACTCCATACGCAGTATTTT. Translation gives CASSQGRDRELHTQYF.

V usage is TRBV5-1 and J usage is TRBJ2-7, with 7 bases lining up with TRBD1. The length of the CDR3 is 14 residues. The ends lost 4 bases at V and 2 bases at J; junction bases unmatched: 6. Germline V CDR1 and CDR2: SGHRS, YFSETQ. This chain's CDR3 is CASSPGTATYEQYF. The DNA for the CDR3 is TGCGCCAGCAGCCCCGGGACAGCAACCTACGAGCAGTACTTC. The whole variable domain, filled in from reference TRBV5-1 and TRBJ2-7, reads KAGVTQTPRYLIKTRGQQVTLSCSPISGHRSVSWYQQTPGQGLQFLFEYFSETQRNKGNFPGRFSGRQFSNSRSEMNVSTLELGDSALYLCASSPGTATYEQYFGPGTRLTVT.

V usage is TRBV5-5 and J usage is TRBJ1-2; tentatively, D is TRBD1 (6 bases). Trimming left V 4 bases short and J 3 bases short, with 25 bases between. CDR1 is SGHKS and CDR2 is YYEKEE in the germline V gene (reference sequence). The CDR3 has 18 residues. The CDR3 here is CASSPVYSFPGAYYGYTF. The DNA of the CDR3 is TGTGCCAGCAGCCCGGTGTATAGTTTTCCAGGGGCTTACTATGGCTACACCTTC. The whole variable domain, filled in from reference TRBV5-5 and TRBJ1-2, reads DAGVTQSPTHLIKTRGQQVTLRCSPISGHKSVSWYQQVLGQGPQFIFQYYEKEERGRGNFPDRFSARQFPNYSSELNVNALLLGDSALYLCASSPVYSFPGAYYGYTFGSGTRLTVV.

V and J are TRBV5-6 and TRBJ2-7; D gene unclear. Germline V gene data show CDR1 as SGHDT and CDR2 as YYEEEE. The CDR3 loop spans 13 amino acids. V lost 2 bases and J 3 bases, leaving 9 bases between the germline ends. This CDR3 reads CASSFGGNYEQYF. CDR3 in DNA: TGTGCCAGCAGCTTTGGCGGCAACTACGAGCAGTACTTC. The variable domain in full, with the rest retrieved from reference TRBV5-6 and TRBJ2-7, is DAGVTQSPTHLIKTRGQQVTLRCSPKSGHDTVSWYQQALGQGPQFIFQYYEEEERQRGNFPDRFSGHQFPNYSSELNVNALLLGDSALYLCASSFGGNYEQYFGPGTRLTVT.

This clone showed up just once. This rearrangement joins TRBV5-6 to TRBJ2-7; D is possibly TRBD2 (5 bases). V gave up 1 base and J gave up 7 bases, with 12 bases separating them. CDR1 and CDR2 from the germline V gene are SGHDT and YYEEEE. This CDR3 region has 13 residues. CDR3 sequence (DNA): TGTGCCAGCAGCTTGCGGGGTCCGGGAGAGCAGTACTTC. It is translated as CASSLRGPGEQYF.

The chain is built from TRBV7-9 and TRBJ2-7; D is ambiguous. V lost 4 bases to trimming and J lost 0 bases, with 13 bases between them. Germline lookup yields CDR1 SEHNR and CDR2 FQNEAQ (reference sequence). CDR3 length equals 15 residues. The CDR3 is CASSSSVETSYEQYF. CDR3 in DNA: TGTGCCAGCAGCTCCTCGGTGGAGACCTCCTACGAGCAGTACTTC.

V usage is TRBV6-4 and J usage is TRBJ2-1; TRBD2 matches at 7 bases. Per germline, CDR1 MRHNA and CDR2 SNTAGT. The CDR3 has 13 residues. Trimming took 2 bases from V and 12 from J; bases not matched to a gene: 7. CDR3 region: CASSDGGRGGQFF. The DNA of the CDR3 is TGTGCCAGCAGTGACGGTGGGCGCGGGGGGCAGTTCTTC.

CDR3 nucleotide sequence: TGCGCCAGCTGGTTCGGGACTAGCGGGGGAGACGCCCACGAGCAGTACTTC. Protein: CASWFGTSGGDAHEQYF. The chain combines TRBV5-1 with TRBJ2-7; TRBD2 matches at 14 bases. The V and J ends lost 7 bases and 5 bases, in that order; junction bases with no gene match: 14. This CDR3 region has 17 residues. Germline V lookup: CDR1 SGHRS, CDR2 YFSETQ.

The chain carries TRBV7-3 and TRBJ2-1, with 13 bases matching TRBD2. V dropped 6 bases and J dropped 5; count of bases not matched to a gene: 7. This CDR3 is 16 amino acids long. From germline, CDR1 is SGHTA and CDR2 FQGTGA. CDR3 nucleotides: TGTGCCAGCAGTTCGGTAGGACTAGCGGGGGACAATGAGCAGTTCTTC. As protein: CASSSVGLAGDNEQFF.

This clone was recorded once. The V call is TRBV12-5, the J call TRBJ2-2, with TRBD2 matching over 8 bases. Trimming at V came to 6 bases and at J to 4 bases, leaving 4 bases not matched to a gene. This CDR3 spans 14 amino acids. From germline, CDR1 is LGHNT and CDR2 FRNRAP. CDR3 DNA sequence: TGTGCTAGTGGAGTAGCGGGAACCACCGGGGAGCTGTTTTTT. Its translation is CASGVAGTTGELFF.

V is TRBV5-1 and J is TRBJ1-1, with 10 bases aligning to TRBD1. J lost 5 bases, V lost 0 bases, and 7 bases had no gene match. Germline assignment: CDR1 SGHRS and CDR2 YFSETQ. This CDR3 is built from 16 residues. CDR3 sequence reads: CASSLALTGGVTEAFF. The CDR3 region has the DNA TGCGCCAGCAGCTTGGCCCTGACAGGGGGCGTTACTGAAGCTTTCTTT.

This clone was seen a single time. The chain employs TRBV7-9 and TRBJ1-2, with D hard to call. Per germline, CDR1 SEHNR and CDR2 FQNEAQ (reference sequence). The V and J ends lost 4 bases and 0 bases respectively, with 15 bases between them. The CDR3 runs 16 residues. This CDR3 is CASSYADYLANYGYTF. The CDR3 DNA is TGTGCCAGCAGCTACGCGGACTACCTAGCTAACTATGGCTACACCTTC. The full variable domain, with the rest looked up from reference TRBV7-9 and TRBJ1-2, is DTGVSQNPRHKITKRGQNVTFRCDPISEHNRLYWYRQTLGQGPEFLTYFQNEAQLEKSRLLSDRFSAERPKGSFSTLEIQRTEQGDSAMYLCASSYADYLANYGYTFGSGTRLTVV.

The chain carries TRBV10-1 and TRBJ2-1, with 9 positions matching TRBD1. From germline, CDR1 is WNHNN and CDR2 SYGVQD (reference sequence). The junction had 21 bases not matched to a gene; V was cut back by 10 bases and J by 5 bases. The CDR3 is 18 residues long. The CDR3 nucleotides are TGCGCCAACCCGCAATTCTTAGGGGCAAGGACAGGGGACAATGAGCAGTTCTTC. Its protein is CANPQFLGARTGDNEQFF.

The rearrangement uses TRBV14 and TRBJ1-2; 7 bases map to TRBD1. Germline CDR1 is SGHDN and CDR2 is FVKESK. Trimming took 0 bases from V and 4 from J; bases not matched to a gene: 5. The CDR3 runs 15 residues. CDR3 sequence: CASSQELTGAYGYTF. Written as DNA, the CDR3 is TGTGCCAGCAGCCAAGAACTTACAGGGGCCTATGGCTACACCTTC. The variable domain in full, with the rest retrieved from reference TRBV14 and TRBJ1-2, is EAGVTQFPSHSVIEKGQTVTLRCDPISGHDNLYWYRRVMGKEIKFLLHFVKESKQDESGMPNNRFLAERTGGTYSTLKVQPAELEDSGVYFCASSQELTGAYGYTFGSGTRLTVV.

CDR3 sequence (DNA): TGCGCCAGCAGCCGCCGGGACTCAGGTGGCTACACCTTC. This gives the protein CASSRRDSGGYTF. This rearrangement joins TRBV5-1 to TRBJ1-2, with D possibly TRBD1 on 5 matching bases. CDR1 is SGHRS, CDR2 YFSETQ, per germline. CDR3 size: 13 residues. Trimming shortened V by 4 bases and J by 7 bases, and 14 bases separated the two germline ends.

The chain carries TRBV5-1 and TRBJ2-7; 8 bases match TRBD2. Losses at the gene ends were 3 bases for V and 5 bases for J; bases not matched to a gene: 10. The germline V gene has CDR1 SGHRS and CDR2 YFSETQ. This CDR3 is built from 15 residues. The CDR3 is CASSSMAGGLNEQYF. The CDR3 DNA reads TGCGCCAGCAGCTCCATGGCGGGAGGACTGAACGAGCAGTACTTC.

This clone occurred once. CDR3: CASRMGTYEQYF. The CDR3, as DNA: TGTGCCAGCAGGATGGGGACATACGAGCAGTACTTC. The J gene is TRBJ2-7, the V gene TRBV2; possible D gene TRBD1, 6 bases. Deletions cut 6 bases from V and 4 bases from J, with 10 bases between. The length of the CDR3 is 12 residues. CDR1 is SNHLY, CDR2 FYNNEI, per germline. Complete variable domain (other parts from reference TRBV2 and TRBJ2-7): EPEVTQTPSHQVTQMGQEVILRCVPISNHLYFYWYRQILGQKVEFLVSFYNNEISEKSEIFDDQFSVERPDGSNFTLKIRSTKLEDSAMYFCASRMGTYEQYFGPGTRLTVT.

The V gene is TRBV29-1, the J gene TRBJ1-2; 12 positions match TRBD1. The CDR3 is 12 residues long. Germline trimming cut 6 bases from V and 8 bases from J; bases unmatched to any gene: 4. Germline lookup yields CDR1 SQVTM and CDR2 ANQGSEA. DNA for the CDR3: TGCAGCGTGGGACAGGGGGCTGAAGGCTACACCTTC. Translating it yields CSVGQGAEGYTF.

This clone came up once. CDR3: CASRGQGLSYEQYF. CDR3 nucleotides: TGTGCCAGCCGGGGACAGGGGCTCTCCTACGAGCAGTACTTC. J is TRBJ2-7 and V is TRBV25-1, with 10 bases identical to TRBD1. After removal of 8 bases from V and 0 bases from J, the junction contained 4 bases not matched to a gene. In germline, CDR1 is MGHDK, CDR2 SYGVNS. The CDR3 sequence is 14 residues long.

The V gene is TRBV4-1, the J gene TRBJ1-3; the D is unclear. CDR3 length: 15 residues. The V gene lost 1 base and the J gene lost 1 base, with 8 bases spanning the gap. CDR1 is MGHRA, CDR2 YSYEKL, per germline. The CDR3 protein is CASSQAPTSGNTIYF. The CDR3 DNA sequence: TGCGCCAGCAGCCAAGCTCCCACATCTGGAAACACCATATATTTT.

The chain combines TRBV6-5 with TRBJ2-5; unclear D gene. Deletions cut 0 bases from V and 0 bases from J, with 11 bases between. In germline, CDR1 is MNHEY, CDR2 SVGAGI. The CDR3 is made up of 16 amino acids. The CDR3 DNA follows: TGTGCCAGCAGTTACTCGAAAGCCCCCTACCAAGAGACCCAGTACTTC. The encoded protein is CASSYSKAPYQETQYF.

V and J are TRBV19 and TRBJ1-1; tentative D call: TRBD1 (5 bases). The V and J ends lost 3 bases and 3 bases respectively, with 11 bases between them. The CDR3 runs 14 residues. The germline V gene encodes CDR1 LNHDA and CDR2 SQIVND (reference sequence). The CDR3, as DNA: TGTGCCAGTAGTATCAGCGGGGGGTACACTGAAGCTTTCTTT. Protein sequence: CASSISGGYTEAFF.

The chain joins TRBV6-5 to TRBJ2-7; D is unclear. From germline, CDR1 is MNHEY and CDR2 SVGAGI. The CDR3 extends over 15 amino acids. With 2 bases removed from V and 0 bases from J, the gap between germline ends came to 11 bases. CDR3 DNA: TGTGCCAGCAGTTACAGGTTGCGGCACTCCTACGAGCAGTACTTC. Protein product: CASSYRLRHSYEQYF.

This clone has just a few counts. The chain recombines TRBV7-8 with TRBJ1-2; 9 bases are a match to TRBD1. Germline V CDR1 and CDR2: SGHVS, FQNEAQ. V gave up 5 bases and J gave up 8 bases; unmatched junction bases: 12. This CDR3 has 15 residues. The CDR3 nucleotides are TGTGCCAGCAGCCCCCGGACAGGGGACTTTCAAGGCTACACCTTC. It is translated as CASSPRTGDFQGYTF.

This chain links TRBV6-4 with TRBJ2-3, with 13 positions matching TRBD2. J lost 3 bases, V lost 3 bases, and 0 bases had no gene match. The CDR3 totals 15 residues. Per the germline V gene, CDR1 is MRHNA and CDR2 is SNTAGT. This chain's CDR3 is CASSEGLAGTDTQYF. CDR3 bases: TGTGCCAGCAGTGAGGGACTAGCGGGAACAGATACGCAGTATTTT.